Below, 18 T cell receptor beta chains from the same sample are listed, as sequenced in a study of long-term antiretroviral therapy in people with HIV. Researchers ran immunoSEQ v3.0 at survey level. Clones were read by immunoSEQ multiplex PCR, and TCRdb kept only the in-frame ones, dropping some. The table records tens of thousands of clones, around 81% of them present only once. Sequences were derived from unsorted PBMCs, sampled 0.1 years before starting antiretroviral therapy. All receptors derive from a man between 35 and 55 years old with HIV.

The V gene is TRBV5-4, the J gene TRBJ2-5; a possible D gene is TRBD2 (6 bases). CDR3 length: 16 residues. V dropped 4 bases and J dropped 2 bases, with 18 bases sitting between them. Germline CDR1 is SGHNT and CDR2 is YYREEE (reference sequence). The CDR3 protein is CASSGSGLSNQETQYF. In DNA, the CDR3 is TGTGCCAGCAGCGGCTCGGGACTTTCGAATCAAGAGACCCAGTACTTC.

This clone turned up a few times. The V and J genes are TRBV6-4 and TRBJ2-2, with D perhaps matching TRBD2 (7 bases). With 1 base removed from V and 2 bases from J, the gap between germline ends came to 11 bases. The germline V gene has CDR1 MRHNA and CDR2 SNTAGT. The CDR3 extends over 16 amino acids. The CDR3 loop reads CASSDWAGANTGELFF. The CDR3 DNA reads as TGTGCCAGCAGTGACTGGGCGGGGGCAAACACCGGGGAGCTGTTTTTT.

The chain uses TRBV11-2 and TRBJ2-4; D perhaps matches TRBD1 (6 bases). V lost 2 bases to trimming and J lost 4 bases, with 15 bases between them. Germline CDR1 SGHAT, CDR2 FQNNGV. The CDR3 sequence is 16 residues long. CDR3 sequence reads: CASSLLHSTGKNIQYF. DNA for the CDR3: TGTGCCAGCAGCTTATTGCACTCGACAGGAAAAAACATTCAGTACTTC.

The chain uses TRBV11-2 and TRBJ1-5; 8 positions match TRBD1. V was pared by 5 bases and J by 2 bases, with 5 bases of the junction left unmatched. This CDR3 region has 15 residues. The germline CDR1 and CDR2 sequences are SGHAT and FQNNGV. The CDR3 DNA reads as TGTGCCAGCAGCATACGGACAGGGCGCAATCAGCCCCAGCATTTT. Residues: CASSIRTGRNQPQHF.

In DNA, the CDR3 is TGTGCCAGCAGGCCCGGACAGGGTTCAGGCGAAAAACTGTTTTTT. As protein: CASRPGQGSGEKLFF. The rearrangement uses TRBV5-5 and TRBJ1-4, with 8 bases that match TRBD1. This CDR3 is 15 amino acids long. Germline CDR1 and CDR2: SGHKS and YYEKEE (reference sequence). The trim removed 5 bases at V and 8 bases at J, leaving 11 bases unmatched.

This rearrangement joins TRBV4-2 to TRBJ1-5; no reliable D call. Deletions cut 4 bases from V and 6 bases from J, with 10 bases between. The germline CDR1 and CDR2 sequences are LGHNA and YNFKEQ. This CDR3 contains 13 residues. Written as DNA, the CDR3 is TGTGCCAGCAGCCCCGATTGGGGTCAGCCCCAGCATTTT. It codes for CASSPDWGQPQHF.

CDR3: CASSQDQQSVEYF. The CDR3 nucleotides read TGCGCCAGCAGCCAAGACCAACAGTCGGTGGAGTACTTC. The chain joins TRBV4-3 to TRBJ2-5; no clear D. The length of the CDR3 is 13 residues. Trimming shortened V by 0 bases and J by 12 bases, and 14 bases separated the two germline ends. Germline CDR1 and CDR2: LGHNA and YSLEER.

The DNA for the CDR3 is TGCGCCAGCGGAACGGGGGAGCATCTCGTCTCTGGGGCCAACGTCCTGACTTTC. Translated: CASGTGEHLVSGANVLTF. V is TRBV5-1 and J is TRBJ2-6, with TRBD2 as a possible D gene (6 bases). CDR1 and CDR2 from the germline V gene are SGHRS and YFSETQ. V lost 7 bases, J lost 0 bases, and 20 bases lay in between. The CDR3 is 18 residues long. Full variable domain (rest looked up from reference TRBV5-1 and TRBJ2-6): KAGVTQTPRYLIKTRGQQVTLSCSPISGHRSVSWYQQTPGQGLQFLFEYFSETQRNKGNFPGRFSGRQFSNSRSEMNVSTLELGDSALYLCASGTGEHLVSGANVLTFGAGSRLTVL.

J is TRBJ2-7 and V is TRBV14; the D gene is possibly TRBD2 (6 bases). Germline-derived CDR1 and CDR2 are SGHDN and FVKESK. This CDR3 spans 15 amino acids. V was cut by 4 bases and J by 3 bases, with 16 bases left in between. DNA for the CDR3: TGTGCCAGCAGCCGGGGTAGGGGAGGATACTACGAGCAGTACTTC. Translated, it gives CASSRGRGGYYEQYF.

The V call is TRBV6-5, the J call TRBJ2-1, with no clear D. This CDR3 comprises 13 residues. Looked up from germline, CDR1 is MNHEY and CDR2 is SVGAGI. Trimming pared 5 bases from V and 2 bases from J, leaving 7 bases between. Here the CDR3 DNA reads TGTGCCAGCAGTCCCAGGCCCTACAATGAGCAGTTCTTC. Protein sequence: CASSPRPYNEQFF.

The chain uses TRBV29-1 and TRBJ2-6, with a tentative D call TRBD2 (5 bases). V was clipped by 4 bases and J by 2 bases, with 9 bases between them. The germline V gene has CDR1 SQVTM and CDR2 ANQGSEA. The CDR3 totals 14 residues. CDR3 coding DNA: TGCAGCGTTGCACTAGTCGCTGGGGCCAACGTCCTGACTTTC. Translation: CSVALVAGANVLTF.

This rearrangement joins TRBV6-6 to TRBJ2-7, with D possibly TRBD1 on 7 matching bases. Trimming left V 2 bases short and J 3 bases short, with 17 bases between. The CDR3 spans 16 residues. Germline CDR1 reads MNHNY; CDR2 reads SVGAGI (reference sequence). The CDR3 sequence: CASSYRDSPGLYEQYF. DNA for the CDR3: TGTGCCAGCAGTTACCGGGACAGCCCGGGACTCTACGAGCAGTACTTC.

This clone has a single count. This chain links TRBV10-3 with TRBJ1-1; 10 bases line up with TRBD1. This CDR3 comprises 17 residues. Germline-derived CDR1 and CDR2 are ENHRY and SYGVKD. J lost 10 bases, V lost 0 bases, and 14 bases had no gene match. CDR3 protein: CAISESGQGDPHLGAFF. DNA of the CDR3: TGTGCCATCAGTGAGTCCGGACAGGGGGATCCCCACCTTGGAGCTTTCTTT.

The chain carries TRBV5-8 and TRBJ1-5; D remains unclear. There are 11 residues in the CDR3. Trimming stripped 4 bases from V and 9 bases from J, with 8 bases between. Germline values: CDR1 SGHTS, CDR2 YDEGEE. DNA of the CDR3: TGTGCCAGCAGCAGCGCGACGCCCCAGCATTTT. Encoded protein: CASSSATPQHF.

The chain is built from TRBV19 and TRBJ2-7, with D possibly matching TRBD2 (5 bases). Germline CDR1 and CDR2: LNHDA and SQIVND (reference sequence). The V end lost 5 bases, the J end lost 4 bases, and 9 bases lay between the germline ends. The CDR3 length is 12 residues. CDR3 protein: CASSAPGYEQYF. CDR3 bases: TGTGCCAGTAGTGCCCCGGGGTACGAGCAGTACTTC.

This sequence joins TRBV30 and TRBJ1-3; D possibly corresponds to TRBD1 (6 bases). Germline values: CDR1 GTSNPN, CDR2 SVGIG (reference sequence). Trimming shortened V by 7 bases and J by 4 bases, and 14 bases separated the two germline ends. This CDR3 has 13 amino acids. The CDR3, as DNA: TGTGCCTCTACAGGGTTCATCGGAAACACCATATATTTT. Translating gives CASTGFIGNTIYF.

The J gene is TRBJ2-7, the V gene TRBV15; 10 bases line up with TRBD1. The trim removed 5 bases at V and 4 bases at J, leaving 8 bases unmatched. Germline CDR1 and CDR2: LNHNV and YYDKDF (reference sequence). This CDR3 contains 15 residues. The CDR3 reads CATSPGQGVVYEQYF. In DNA, the CDR3 is TGTGCCACCAGCCCCGGACAGGGGGTTGTGTACGAGCAGTACTTC.

The V call is TRBV5-8, the J call TRBJ2-1; D possibly corresponds to TRBD1 (6 bases). The V end lost 4 bases, the J end lost 0 bases, and 11 bases lay between the germline ends. Germline-derived CDR1 and CDR2 are SGHTS and YDEGEE. This CDR3 contains 15 residues. The CDR3 sequence is CASSPGVASYNEQFF. CDR3 coding DNA: TGTGCCAGCAGCCCAGGGGTAGCCTCCTACAATGAGCAGTTCTTC. Using reference TRBV5-8 and TRBJ2-1 for the parts outside the CDR3, the full variable domain is EAGVTQSPTHLIKTRGQQATLRCSPISGHTSVYWYQQALGLGLQFLLWYDEGEERNRGNFPPRFSGRQFPNYSSELNVNALELEDSALYLCASSPGVASYNEQFFGPGTRLTVL.